This TCR beta chain comes out of a study of patients and donors after allogeneic stem cell transplantation. TCRdb recomputed calls from the RT-PCR reads with MiXCR, one row per CDR3 protein. The sample includes approximately 21,000 distinct CDR3 sequences, around 28% of them seen just once. The germline V gene has CDR1 MNHEY and CDR2 SMNVEV (reference sequence). The CDR3 spans 15 residues. V was clipped by 3 bases and J by 0 bases, with 9 bases between them. The TCR originated in a human donor who was either an allogeneic HSCT recipient or a stem cell or donor lymphocyte infusion donor (not recorded which). It is not recorded whose cells these are; they may come from a transplant donor. The genes are TRBV27 and TRBJ1-3; D not resolved. Sample: blood, either unsorted or a sorted T cell fraction (not recorded which). DNA for the CDR3: TGTGCCAGCAGTTTCGACCGGAGCTCTGGAAACACCATATATTTT. It encodes CASSFDRSSGNTIYF.